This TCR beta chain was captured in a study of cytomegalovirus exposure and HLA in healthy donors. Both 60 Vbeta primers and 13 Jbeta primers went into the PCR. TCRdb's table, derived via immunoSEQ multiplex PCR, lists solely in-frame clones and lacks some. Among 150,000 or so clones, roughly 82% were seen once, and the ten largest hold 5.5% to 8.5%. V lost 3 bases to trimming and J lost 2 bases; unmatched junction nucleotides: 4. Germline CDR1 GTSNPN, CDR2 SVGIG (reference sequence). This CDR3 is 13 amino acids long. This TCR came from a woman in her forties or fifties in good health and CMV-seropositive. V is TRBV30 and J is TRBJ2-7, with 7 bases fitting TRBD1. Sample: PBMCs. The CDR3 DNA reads TGTGCCTGGAGAGACAGGGTTGCCTACGAGCAGTACTTC. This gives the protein CAWRDRVAYEQYF.